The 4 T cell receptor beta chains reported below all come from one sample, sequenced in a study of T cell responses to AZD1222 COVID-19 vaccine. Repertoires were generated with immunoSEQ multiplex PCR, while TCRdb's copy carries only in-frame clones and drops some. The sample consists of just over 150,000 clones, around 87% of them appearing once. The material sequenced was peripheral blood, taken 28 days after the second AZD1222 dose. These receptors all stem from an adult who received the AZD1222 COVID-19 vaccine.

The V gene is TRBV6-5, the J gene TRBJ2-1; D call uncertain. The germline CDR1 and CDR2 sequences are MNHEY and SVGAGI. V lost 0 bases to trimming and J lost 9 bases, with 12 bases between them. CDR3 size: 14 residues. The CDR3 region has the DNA TGTGCCAGCAGTTACTCGAACGCGCTCGGTGAGCAGTTCTTC. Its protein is CASSYSNALGEQFF.

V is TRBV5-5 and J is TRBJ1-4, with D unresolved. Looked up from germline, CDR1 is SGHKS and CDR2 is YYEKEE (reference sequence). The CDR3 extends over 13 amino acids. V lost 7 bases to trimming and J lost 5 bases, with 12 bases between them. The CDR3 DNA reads TGTGCCAGCGGAATGGATAGGAATGAAAAACTGTTTTTT. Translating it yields CASGMDRNEKLFF.

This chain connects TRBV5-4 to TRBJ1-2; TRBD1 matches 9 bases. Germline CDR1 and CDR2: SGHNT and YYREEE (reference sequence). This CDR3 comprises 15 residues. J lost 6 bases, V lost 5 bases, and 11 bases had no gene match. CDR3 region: CASSQGVGQGNGYTF. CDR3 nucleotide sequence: TGTGCCAGCAGTCAGGGGGTCGGACAGGGGAATGGCTACACCTTC.

The CDR3 protein is CASSYPGTGVAFF. As DNA, the CDR3 is TGTGCCAGCAGTTACCCCGGGACAGGGGTAGCTTTCTTT. V and J are TRBV6-5 and TRBJ1-1; 10 bases fit TRBD1. Trimming at V came to 2 bases and at J to 10 bases, leaving 4 bases not matched to a gene. This CDR3 is 13 amino acids long. Per germline, CDR1 MNHEY and CDR2 SVGAGI.